This entry lists 27 T cell receptor beta chains sequenced from one sample in a study of blood T cell repertoires in COVID-19. The protocol was immunoSEQ multiplex PCR, while the TCRdb copy is restricted to in-frame clones and leaves out a portion. The repertoire holds some 91,000 clones, with more than 75% as singletons. Specimen: peripheral blood. All receptors come from an older man with acute or convalescent COVID-19.

This clone is a singleton in its sample. The CDR3 loop is CASSPGMLLTGTARSFRGYTF. DNA for the CDR3: TGTGCCAGCAGCCCCGGGATGTTGTTGACTGGGACAGCCCGTAGTTTTCGAGGCTACACCTTC. The rearrangement uses TRBV3-1 (or the pseudogene TRBV3-2) and TRBJ1-2, with 7 bases aligning to TRBD1. Germline CDR1 reads LGHDT; CDR2 reads YNNKEL (reference sequence). With V trimmed by 4 bases and J by 8 bases, 31 bases remained unmatched. The CDR3 consists of 21 residues.

This clone was recorded a few times. This rearrangement joins TRBV28 to TRBJ2-7, with D possibly being TRBD1 (5 bases). Deletions cut 6 bases from V and 3 bases from J, with 15 bases between. Germline V gives CDR1 MDHEN, CDR2 SYDVKM. This CDR3 spans 14 amino acids. The CDR3 is CASRPRTPYYEQYF. CDR3 sequence (DNA): TGTGCCAGCAGACCTAGGACACCCTACTACGAGCAGTACTTC. The full variable domain, in which reference TRBV28 and TRBJ2-7 provide the parts outside the CDR3, is DVKVTQSSRYLVKRTGEKVFLECVQDMDHENMFWYRQDPGLGLRLIYFSYDVKMKEKGDIPEGYSVSREKKERFSLILESASTNQTSMYLCASRPRTPYYEQYFGPGTRLTVT.

This clone came up once. This sequence joins TRBV28 and TRBJ2-1; 9 bases match TRBD1. This CDR3 has 12 amino acids. V gave up 7 bases and J gave up 15 bases; unmatched junction bases: 10. In germline, CDR1 is MDHEN, CDR2 SYDVKM. CDR3 bases: TGTGCCAGCACCTTGGGACAGGGCCAATGGTTCTTC. Protein sequence: CASTLGQGQWFF.

The rearrangement joins TRBV6-6 to TRBJ1-2, with TRBD1 identical over 7 bases. V gave up 6 bases and J gave up 8 bases; unmatched junction bases: 9. The CDR3 is 13 amino acids. Germline CDR1 reads MNHNY; CDR2 reads SVGAGI (reference sequence). The CDR3 is CASRLDRTEGYTF. In DNA form, the CDR3 reads TGTGCCAGCAGATTGGACAGGACGGAGGGCTACACCTTC.

The chain employs TRBV5-6 and TRBJ2-2; 8 nucleotides match TRBD1. Germline CDR1 and CDR2: SGHDT and YYEEEE. The CDR3 covers 15 residues. V gave up 1 base and J gave up 3 bases; unmatched junction bases: 2. DNA for the CDR3: TGTGCCAGCAGCTTGCAGGACAGGGACACCGGGGAGCTGTTTTTT. It codes for CASSLQDRDTGELFF. Based on the CDR3 plus reference TRBV5-6 and TRBJ2-2, the full variable domain is DAGVTQSPTHLIKTRGQQVTLRCSPKSGHDTVSWYQQALGQGPQFIFQYYEEEERQRGNFPDRFSGHQFPNYSSELNVNALLLGDSALYLCASSLQDRDTGELFFGEGSRLTVL.

By frequency in the sample, this clone is medium-sized (0.01 to 0.1%). The rearrangement links TRBV27 to TRBJ2-6; the match to TRBD1 covers 7 bases. The CDR3 is 16 amino acids. Germline CDR1 is MNHEY and CDR2 is SMNVEV (reference sequence). V lost 7 bases, J lost 0 bases, and 6 bases stayed unmatched. The CDR3, as DNA: TGTGCCAGCACCGGACAGGCGTACTCTGGGGCCAACGTCCTGACTTTC. It is translated as CASTGQAYSGANVLTF. The whole variable domain, remainder taken from reference TRBV27 and TRBJ2-6, is EAQVTQNPRYLITVTGKKLTVTCSQNMNHEYMSWYRQDPGLGLRQIYYSMNVEVTDKGDVPEGYKVSRKEKRNFPLILESPSPNQTSLYFCASTGQAYSGANVLTFGAGSRLTVL.

The rearrangement links TRBV6-5 to TRBJ1-5, with a possible D match to TRBD1 (6 bases). Per germline, CDR1 MNHEY and CDR2 SVGAGI. V lost 4 bases to trimming and J lost 3 bases, with 16 bases between them. The CDR3 covers 16 residues. The CDR3 DNA is TGTGCCAGCAGTTTGTACAGGGATTCCCCCAATCAGCCCCAGCATTTT. It codes for CASSLYRDSPNQPQHF.

This chain connects TRBV5-1 to TRBJ1-1, with D hard to call. V shed 0 bases and J shed 5 bases, with 8 bases lying between them. The CDR3 loop spans 13 amino acids. Germline V gene data show CDR1 as SGHRS and CDR2 as YFSETQ. The CDR3 bases are TGCGCCAGCAGCTTGGCCCCGGGGACTGAAGCTTTCTTT. It translates to CASSLAPGTEAFF. The whole variable domain, remainder taken from reference TRBV5-1 and TRBJ1-1, is KAGVTQTPRYLIKTRGQQVTLSCSPISGHRSVSWYQQTPGQGLQFLFEYFSETQRNKGNFPGRFSGRQFSNSRSEMNVSTLELGDSALYLCASSLAPGTEAFFGQGTRLTVV.

In its sample, this clone was seen a few times. J is TRBJ2-2 and V is TRBV24-1; weak D call: TRBD1 (5 bases). Germline V CDR1 and CDR2: KGHDR, SFDVKD. CDR3 length: 14 amino acids. V shed 9 bases and J shed 0 bases, with 10 bases lying between them. This CDR3 is CATSGNANTGELFF. As DNA, the CDR3 is TGTGCCACCTCAGGGAACGCGAACACCGGGGAGCTGTTTTTT.

CDR3 loop: CASKTGTGGRNTIYF. In DNA, the CDR3 is TGTGCCAGCAAGACGGGGACAGGGGGCAGAAACACCATATATTTT. This chain links TRBV6-6 with TRBJ1-3, with 12 bases aligning to TRBD1. The junction had 6 bases not matched to a gene; V was cut back by 7 bases and J by 5 bases. CDR3 length: 15 amino acids. Germline values: CDR1 MNHNY, CDR2 SVGAGI (reference sequence).

CDR3 coding DNA: TGTGCCAGCAGCAAAAGAAGAGGACAGTTGGGGCAGTACTTC. Protein product: CASSKRRGQLGQYF. The rearrangement joins TRBV21-1 to TRBJ2-7; TRBD1 reflects the table's D call only, with no check against the DNA. TRBV21-1 is classified as a pseudogene. This CDR3 has 14 residues.

V and J are TRBV25-1 and TRBJ1-5, with 11 positions matching TRBD1. This CDR3 comprises 16 residues. Losses at the gene ends were 8 bases for V and 5 bases for J; bases not matched to a gene: 11. The germline V gene encodes CDR1 MGHDK and CDR2 SYGVNS. CDR3 bases: TGTGCCAGCTCCCGCACCGGGACAGGGGGGGATCAGCCCCAGCATTTT. As protein: CASSRTGTGGDQPQHF.

The chain links TRBV10-2 to TRBJ1-2; weak D call: TRBD1 (6 bases). The CDR3 contains 13 residues. Germline CDR1 reads WSHSY; CDR2 reads SAAADI. The ends were cut back, 10 bases at V and 8 bases at J, with 20 bases in the middle. The CDR3 is CATSDRPGYGYTF. CDR3 nucleotides: TGCGCCACCTCAGACAGGCCCGGCTACGGCTACACCTTC.

This chain uses TRBV5-6 with TRBJ1-3; 8 bases agree with TRBD1. The CDR3 sequence is 15 residues long. Germline CDR1 reads SGHDT; CDR2 reads YYEEEE. Unmatched junction bases numbered 5, after V lost 4 bases and J lost 2 bases. CDR3 coding DNA: TGTGCCAGCAGCCCGTTGACAGGGGCTGGAAACACCATATATTTT. Translating gives CASSPLTGAGNTIYF.

The chain uses TRBV7-9 and TRBJ1-1; D unresolved. Between the trimmed V and J ends, which lost 3 bases and 0 bases, there was a span of 8 bases. CDR1 is SEHNR, CDR2 FQNEAQ, per germline (reference sequence). CDR3 length equals 14 residues. The CDR3 DNA reads TGTGCCAGCAGCTTCGACGGGATGAACACTGAAGCTTTCTTT. Residues: CASSFDGMNTEAFF.

The gene calls are TRBV3-1 (or the pseudogene TRBV3-2) and TRBJ1-2; D remains unclear. Germline CDR1 and CDR2: LGHDT and YNNKEL (reference sequence). Trimming stripped 0 bases from V and 7 bases from J, with 12 bases between. The CDR3 has 14 amino acids. DNA for the CDR3: TGTGCCAGCAGCCAAGATGGAGCTCCGGGTGGCTACACCTTC. Translation gives CASSQDGAPGGYTF.

V and J are TRBV7-3 and TRBJ2-3, with TRBD1 matching 7 bases. Germline loops: CDR1 SGHTA, CDR2 FQGTGA. The CDR3 length is 15 residues. With 5 bases clipped from V and 3 bases from J, the junction kept 8 bases outside the gene matches. The CDR3 nucleotides read TGTGCCAGCAGCCGACAGGGAGCGGAAACAGATACGCAGTATTTT. Its translation is CASSRQGAETDTQYF.

The chain is built from TRBV7-9 and TRBJ1-5, with a tentative D call TRBD1 (5 bases). Germline V lookup: CDR1 SEHNR, CDR2 FQNEAQ (reference sequence). V shed 6 bases and J shed 6 bases, with 12 bases lying between them. This CDR3 is 13 amino acids long. CDR3 DNA sequence: TGTGCCAGCAGTCTCGAAGGGGCTCAGCCCCAGCATTTT. Residues: CASSLEGAQPQHF.

The chain has TRBV7-3 and TRBJ2-1; 8 nucleotides match TRBD1. The V gene's germline CDR1 is SGHTA and CDR2 FQGTGA. V lost 0 bases, J lost 6 bases, and 7 bases stayed unmatched. The CDR3 has 16 amino acids. Here the CDR3 DNA reads TGTGCCAGCAGCTTAACAGGGCAGGGGGCCCCCAATGAGCAGTTCTTC. Amino acid sequence: CASSLTGQGAPNEQFF.

The chain carries TRBV24-1 and TRBJ2-3; a weak D match, TRBD2 (5 bases). The V end lost 7 bases, the J end lost 1 base, and 20 bases lay between the germline ends. CDR3 length equals 17 residues. Germline-derived CDR1 and CDR2 are KGHDR and SFDVKD. The CDR3 sequence is CATSRGFTSFGTDTQYF. The CDR3 DNA follows: TGTGCCACCAGCCGCGGATTCACTAGTTTTGGCACAGATACGCAGTATTTT.

This chain joins TRBV4-1 and TRBJ2-5; D unresolved. CDR3 length: 14 amino acids. The germline V gene has CDR1 MGHRA and CDR2 YSYEKL. The V end lost 0 bases, the J end lost 4 bases, and 9 bases lay between the germline ends. CDR3 nucleotides: TGCGCCAGCAGCCAAGATCGGTTCGGAGAGACCCAGTACTTC. Amino acid sequence: CASSQDRFGETQYF.

The chain carries TRBV19 and TRBJ1-2; perhaps TRBD1 as D (5 bases). V lost 3 bases and J lost 1, with 12 bases in between. The CDR3 extends over 15 amino acids. Per germline, CDR1 LNHDA and CDR2 SQIVND (reference sequence). The DNA of the CDR3 is TGTGCCAGTAGTATGTTCGGGGGAGTTAACTATGGCTACACCTTC. Its translation: CASSMFGGVNYGYTF. Full variable domain (remainder filled in from reference TRBV19 and TRBJ1-2): DGGITQSPKYLFRKEGQNVTLSCEQNLNHDAMYWYRQDPGQGLRLIYYSQIVNDFQKGDIAEGYSVSREKKESFPLTVTSAQKNPTAFYLCASSMFGGVNYGYTFGSGTRLTVV.

The chain employs TRBV9 and TRBJ2-7; 7 bases map to TRBD1. In germline, CDR1 is SGDLS, CDR2 YYNGEE. After removal of 0 bases from V and 8 bases from J, the junction contained 8 bases not matched to a gene. This CDR3 is 14 amino acids long. DNA of the CDR3: TGTGCCAGCAGCGTAGGGGACAGCCCTAGGAAGCAGTACTTC. This translates into CASSVGDSPRKQYF. Variable domain in full (rest from reference TRBV9 and TRBJ2-7): DSGVTQTPKHLITATGQRVTLRCSPRSGDLSVYWYQQSLDQGLQFLIQYYNGEERAKGNILERFSAQQFPDLHSELNLSSLELGDSALYFCASSVGDSPRKQYFGPGTRLTVT.

The chain has TRBV18 and TRBJ2-6, with D unclear. Germline CDR1 KGHSH, CDR2 LQKENI. Deletions cut 3 bases from V and 4 bases from J, with 16 bases between. The CDR3 has 17 residues. Here the CDR3 DNA reads TGTGCCAGCTCACCGGCGGCCCTCCCCCTCGGGGCCAACGTCCTGACTTTC. This gives the protein CASSPAALPLGANVLTF. The full variable domain, rest sourced from reference TRBV18 and TRBJ2-6, is NAGVMQNPRHLVRRRGQEARLRCSPMKGHSHVYWYRQLPEEGLKFMVYLQKENIIDESGMPKERFSAEFPKEGPSILRIQQVVRGDSAAYFCASSPAALPLGANVLTFGAGSRLTVL.

The rearrangement uses TRBV18 and TRBJ1-4; 8 nucleotides align to TRBD1. The germline gives CDR1 KGHSH, CDR2 LQKENI. Germline trimming cut 4 bases from V and 13 bases from J; bases unmatched to any gene: 8. The CDR3 consists of 13 residues. CDR3 sequence reads: CASSRQGQGRLFF. Here the CDR3 DNA reads TGTGCCAGCTCACGACAAGGACAGGGAAGACTGTTTTTT. Looking up the rest from reference TRBV18 and TRBJ1-4 gives the full variable domain: NAGVMQNPRHLVRRRGQEARLRCSPMKGHSHVYWYRQLPEEGLKFMVYLQKENIIDESGMPKERFSAEFPKEGPSILRIQQVVRGDSAAYFCASSRQGQGRLFFGSGTQLSVL.

This chain connects TRBV15 to TRBJ1-4, with D unclear. V was cut by 0 bases and J by 0 bases, with 8 bases left in between. CDR1 and CDR2 from the germline V gene are LNHNV and YYDKDF (reference sequence). This CDR3 has 16 residues. DNA for the CDR3: TGTGCCACCAGCAGAGACCGGGGTGCAACTAATGAAAAACTGTTTTTT. Its translation is CATSRDRGATNEKLFF.

The chain uses TRBV5-1 and TRBJ1-1; 7 bases are a match to TRBD1. The V segment lost 3 bases and the J segment 10 bases; nucleotides outside the gene matches: 6. The CDR3 totals 12 residues. CDR1 and CDR2 (germline): SGHRS, YFSETQ. CDR3 protein: CASSSTGSGAFF. CDR3 DNA sequence: TGCGCCAGCAGCTCGACAGGGTCAGGAGCTTTCTTT.